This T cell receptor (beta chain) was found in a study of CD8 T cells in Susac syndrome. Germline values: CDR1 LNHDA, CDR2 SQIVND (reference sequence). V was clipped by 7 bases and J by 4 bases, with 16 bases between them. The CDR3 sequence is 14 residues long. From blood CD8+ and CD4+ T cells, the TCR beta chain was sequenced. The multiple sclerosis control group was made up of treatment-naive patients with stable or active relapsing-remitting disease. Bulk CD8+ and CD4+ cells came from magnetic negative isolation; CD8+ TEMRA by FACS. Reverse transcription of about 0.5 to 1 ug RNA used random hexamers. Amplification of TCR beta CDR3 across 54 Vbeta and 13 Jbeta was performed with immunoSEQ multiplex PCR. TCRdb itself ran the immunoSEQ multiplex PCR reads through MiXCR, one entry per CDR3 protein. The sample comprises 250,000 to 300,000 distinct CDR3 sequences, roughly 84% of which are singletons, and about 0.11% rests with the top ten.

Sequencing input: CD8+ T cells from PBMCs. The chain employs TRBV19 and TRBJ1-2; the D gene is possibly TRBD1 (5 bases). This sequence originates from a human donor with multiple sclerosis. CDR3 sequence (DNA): TGTGCCAGTATCGGGATGGGACTTCGCTATGGCTACACCTTC. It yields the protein CASIGMGLRYGYTF.